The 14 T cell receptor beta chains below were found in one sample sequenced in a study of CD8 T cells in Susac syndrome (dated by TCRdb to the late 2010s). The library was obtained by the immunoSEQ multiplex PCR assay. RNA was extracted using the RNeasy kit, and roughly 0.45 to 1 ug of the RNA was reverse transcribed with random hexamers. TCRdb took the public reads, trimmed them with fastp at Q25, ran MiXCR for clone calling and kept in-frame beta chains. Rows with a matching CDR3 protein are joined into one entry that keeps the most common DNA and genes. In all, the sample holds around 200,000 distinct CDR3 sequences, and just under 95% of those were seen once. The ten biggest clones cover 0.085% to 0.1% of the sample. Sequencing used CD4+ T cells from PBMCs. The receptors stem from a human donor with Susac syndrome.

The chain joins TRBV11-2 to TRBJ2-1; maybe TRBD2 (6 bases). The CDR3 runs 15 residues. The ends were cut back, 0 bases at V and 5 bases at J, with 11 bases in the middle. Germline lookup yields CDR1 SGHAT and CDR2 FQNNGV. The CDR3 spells CASSLDGGGHNEQFF. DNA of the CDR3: TGTGCCAGCAGCTTAGATGGGGGAGGCCACAATGAGCAGTTCTTC.

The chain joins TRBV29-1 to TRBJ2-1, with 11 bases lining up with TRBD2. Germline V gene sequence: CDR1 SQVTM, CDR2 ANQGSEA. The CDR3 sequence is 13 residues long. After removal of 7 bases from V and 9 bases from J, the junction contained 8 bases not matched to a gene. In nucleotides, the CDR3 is TGCAGCGCCCTACTAGCGGGAGCGGGTGAGCAGTTCTTC. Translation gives CSALLAGAGEQFF.

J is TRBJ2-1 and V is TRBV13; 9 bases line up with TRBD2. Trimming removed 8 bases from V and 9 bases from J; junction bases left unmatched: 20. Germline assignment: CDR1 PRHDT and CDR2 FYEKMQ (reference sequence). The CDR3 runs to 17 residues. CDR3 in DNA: TGTGCCAGCGGTATAGCGGGAGATCTTTATAAGGACAGTGAGCAGTTCTTC. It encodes CASGIAGDLYKDSEQFF.

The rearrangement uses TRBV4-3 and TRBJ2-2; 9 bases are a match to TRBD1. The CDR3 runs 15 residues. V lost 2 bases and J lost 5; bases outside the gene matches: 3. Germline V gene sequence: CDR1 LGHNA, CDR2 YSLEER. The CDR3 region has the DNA TGCGCCAGCAGCCAAAACAGGGGGCGAACCGGGGAGCTGTTTTTT. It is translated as CASSQNRGRTGELFF.

CDR3 nucleotides: TGCAGCGTTCTGACAGGCTCTAATCAGCCCCAGCATTTT. Its translation: CSVLTGSNQPQHF. V usage is TRBV29-1 and J usage is TRBJ1-5; D may be TRBD1 (6 bases). The CDR3 loop spans 13 amino acids. V dropped 5 bases and J dropped 4 bases, with 12 bases sitting between them. CDR1 is SQVTM and CDR2 is ANQGSEA in the germline V gene.

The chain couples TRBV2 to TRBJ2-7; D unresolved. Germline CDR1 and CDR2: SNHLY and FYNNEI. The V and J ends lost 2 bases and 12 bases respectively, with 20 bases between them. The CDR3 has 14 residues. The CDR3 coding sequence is TGTGCCAGCAGTGAATCGGGCTCCATCCTCAGGCTGTACTTC. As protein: CASSESGSILRLYF.

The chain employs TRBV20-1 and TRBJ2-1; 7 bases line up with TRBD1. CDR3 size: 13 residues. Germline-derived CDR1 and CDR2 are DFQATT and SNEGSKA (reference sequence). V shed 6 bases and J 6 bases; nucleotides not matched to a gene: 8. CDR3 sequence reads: CSAHRQGRNEQFF. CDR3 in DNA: TGCAGTGCGCACCGACAGGGACGCAATGAGCAGTTCTTC.

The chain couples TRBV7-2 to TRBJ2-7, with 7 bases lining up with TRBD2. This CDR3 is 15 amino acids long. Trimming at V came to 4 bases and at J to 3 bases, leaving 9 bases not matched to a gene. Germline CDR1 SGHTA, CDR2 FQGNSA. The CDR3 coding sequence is TGTGCCAGCAGCTACCGTGGCGGGGGTCGCTACGAGCAGTACTTC. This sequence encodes CASSYRGGGRYEQYF.

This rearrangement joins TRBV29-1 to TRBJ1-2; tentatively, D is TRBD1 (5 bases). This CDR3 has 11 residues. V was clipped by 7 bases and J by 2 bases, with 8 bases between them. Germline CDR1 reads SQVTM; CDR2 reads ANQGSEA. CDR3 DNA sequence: TGCAGCGCCGGGGACAACTATGGCTACACCTTC. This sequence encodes CSAGDNYGYTF.

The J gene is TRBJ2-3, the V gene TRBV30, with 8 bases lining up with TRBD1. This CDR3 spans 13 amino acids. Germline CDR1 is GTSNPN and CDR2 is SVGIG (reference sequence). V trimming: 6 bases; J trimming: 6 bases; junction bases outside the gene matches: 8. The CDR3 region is CACNGQGGDTQYF. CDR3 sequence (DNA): TGTGCCTGCAACGGACAGGGCGGGGATACGCAGTATTTT.

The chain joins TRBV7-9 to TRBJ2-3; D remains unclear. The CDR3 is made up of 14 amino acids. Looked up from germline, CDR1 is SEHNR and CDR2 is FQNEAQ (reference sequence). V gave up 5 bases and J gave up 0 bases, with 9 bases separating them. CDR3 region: CASSLDISTDTQYF. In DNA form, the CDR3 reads TGTGCCAGCAGCCTAGACATAAGCACAGATACGCAGTATTTT.

The CDR3 DNA reads as TGTGCCAGCGGGAAGGGCTATGGCTACACCTTC. It specifies CASGKGYGYTF. The chain has TRBV6-5 and TRBJ1-2; D is unresolved. Trimming removed 8 bases at V and 4 bases at J, with 8 bases between. This CDR3 has 11 amino acids. Germline V CDR1 and CDR2: MNHEY, SVGAGI.

CDR3 protein: CASSVAGIAEAFF. The DNA for the CDR3 is TGTGCCAGCAGCGTAGCAGGGATCGCTGAAGCTTTCTTT. The chain has TRBV9 and TRBJ1-1; a weak D match, TRBD1 (5 bases). CDR1 is SGDLS, CDR2 YYNGEE, per germline. V lost 0 bases and J 6 bases, leaving 9 bases between the germline ends. The CDR3 spans 13 residues.

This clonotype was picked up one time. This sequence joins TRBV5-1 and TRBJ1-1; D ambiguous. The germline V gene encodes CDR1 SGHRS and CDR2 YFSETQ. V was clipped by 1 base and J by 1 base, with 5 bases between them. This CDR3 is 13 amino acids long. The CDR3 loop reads CASSLPENTEAFF. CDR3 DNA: TGCGCCAGCAGCTTGCCAGAGAACACTGAAGCTTTCTTT.